Listed below are T cell receptor beta chains from one sample, sequenced in a study of human T cells and chemical hapten exposure. TCRdb reanalysed the RACE reads using MiXCR and keeps one entry per CDR3 protein. This table holds tens of thousands of distinct CDR3 sequences, about 9% found once. The sequencing used whole blood, collected in connection with sensitization to the hapten diphenylcyclopropenone (DPC). These TCRs come from a middle-aged woman with alopecia areata. Some clones in this sample may be carry-over from other donors' samples. Both conserved end residues are part of each CDR3. Fields, in order: V gene, J gene, D gene, clone size, CDR3 DNA, CDR3 protein. A D gene is named only where the DNA matches it firmly. Clone size, where shown, is once, few, many, or a class for clones that have expanded.

v_call: TRBV4-3
j_call: TRBJ1-1
d_call: .
clone_size: many
cdr3_nt: TGCGCCAGCAGCCAAGCTAGGGGAAGGCACACTGAAGCTTTCTTT
cdr3_aa: CASSQARGRHTEAFF

v_call: TRBV25-1
j_call: TRBJ1-4
d_call: TRBD1
clone_size: many
cdr3_nt: TGTGCCAGCAGTGGGACAGGGGGCTATGAAAAACTGTTTTTT
cdr3_aa: CASSGTGGYEKLFF

v_call: TRBV6-6
j_call: TRBJ2-7
d_call: .
clone_size: .
cdr3_nt: TGTGCCAGCAGGGGACCTCCCCATTACGAGCAGTACTTC
cdr3_aa: CASRGPPHYEQYF

v_call: TRBV7-2
j_call: TRBJ2-1
d_call: TRBD2
clone_size: few
cdr3_nt: TGTGCCAGCAGGCCACTAGCGGGGGGGCCCCCGGAGCAGTTCTTC
cdr3_aa: CASRPLAGGPPEQFF

v_call: TRBV6-2/TRBV6-3
j_call: TRBJ1-6
d_call: TRBD1
clone_size: many
cdr3_nt: TGTGCCAGCAGAAGCGCCGGGACAGGGCTAAATTCACCCCTCCACTTT
cdr3_aa: CASRSAGTGLNSPLHF

v_call: TRBV6-2/TRBV6-3
j_call: TRBJ2-3
d_call: TRBD2
clone_size: .
cdr3_nt: TGTGCCAGCAGTTACGGGGGGGACACAGATACGCAGTATTTT
cdr3_aa: CASSYGGDTDTQYF

v_call: TRBV12-5
j_call: TRBJ1-2
d_call: .
clone_size: few
cdr3_nt: TGTGCTAGTGGTTTGGTCCCTTTGGGAGCTAACTATGGCTACACCTTC
cdr3_aa: CASGLVPLGANYGYTF

v_call: TRBV6-5
j_call: TRBJ2-6
d_call: .
clone_size: many
cdr3_nt: TGTGCCAGCAGGCCCTCTGGGGCCAACGTCCTGACTTTC
cdr3_aa: CASRPSGANVLTF

v_call: TRBV7-2
j_call: TRBJ2-3
d_call: TRBD2
clone_size: .
cdr3_nt: TGTGCCAGCAGCTTAGGCCTAGCGGGGGGATACACAGATACGCAGTATTTT
cdr3_aa: CASSLGLAGGYTDTQYF

v_call: TRBV29-1
j_call: TRBJ1-4
d_call: .
clone_size: .
cdr3_nt: TGCAGCGTGGAAGGGGGAGCGGGAAAAAAACTGTTTTTT
cdr3_aa: CSVEGGAGKKLFF

v_call: TRBV20-1
j_call: TRBJ2-5
d_call: .
clone_size: .
cdr3_nt: TGCAGTGCTAGTGCCTATGCCCAAGAGACCCAGTACTTC
cdr3_aa: CSASAYAQETQYF

v_call: TRBV20-1
j_call: TRBJ2-5
d_call: .
clone_size: many
cdr3_nt: TGCAGTGTTTCCGCCAGACCGGGCCCACAAGAGACCCAGTACTTC
cdr3_aa: CSVSARPGPQETQYF

v_call: TRBV24-1
j_call: TRBJ2-3
d_call: .
clone_size: medium-sized
cdr3_nt: TGTGCCACCAGTGACGTGGGGACTCCCAAGGCGCAGTATTTT
cdr3_aa: CATSDVGTPKAQYF

v_call: TRBV7-9
j_call: TRBJ2-7
d_call: TRBD1
clone_size: many
cdr3_nt: TGTGCCAGCAGCCAGAGGTACAGGGGCGCCTACGAGCAGTACTTC
cdr3_aa: CASSQRYRGAYEQYF

v_call: TRBV18
j_call: TRBJ2-3
d_call: TRBD2
clone_size: many
cdr3_nt: TGTGCCAGCTCACCCCAGACTAGCGGGGGCACAGATACGCAGTATTTT
cdr3_aa: CASSPQTSGGTDTQYF

v_call: TRBV28
j_call: TRBJ1-4
d_call: .
clone_size: few
cdr3_nt: TGTGCCAGCAGTTCCTCCCCAAAGACAGTAATGGTAAAACTGTTTTTT
cdr3_aa: CASSSSPKTVMVKLFF

v_call: TRBV19
j_call: TRBJ1-2
d_call: .
clone_size: few
cdr3_nt: TGTGCCAGTAGTAAGCCAGCAAATACTAACTATGGCTACACCTTC
cdr3_aa: CASSKPANTNYGYTF

v_call: TRBV10-3
j_call: TRBJ1-5
d_call: .
clone_size: few
cdr3_nt: TGTGCCATCAGTGAACCCCAGCATTTT
cdr3_aa: CAISEPQHF

v_call: TRBV7-2
j_call: TRBJ1-5
d_call: .
clone_size: .
cdr3_nt: TGTGCCAGCAGCCAAGGGGGGTTCAGACAGCCCCAGCATTTT
cdr3_aa: CASSQGGFRQPQHF

v_call: TRBV30
j_call: TRBJ1-2
d_call: TRBD1
clone_size: few
cdr3_nt: TGTGCCTGGACCCCCATAACCCGCAGGGGGTATGGCTACACCTTC
cdr3_aa: CAWTPITRRGYGYTF

v_call: TRBV6-1
j_call: TRBJ2-1
d_call: .
clone_size: many
cdr3_nt: TGTGCCAGCAGTGAAGAGACAGGTTCCGGCAATGAGCAGTTCTTC
cdr3_aa: CASSEETGSGNEQFF

v_call: TRBV11-2
j_call: TRBJ1-6
d_call: .
clone_size: .
cdr3_nt: TGTGCCAGCAGCGAAACTGGGAATTCACCCCTCCACTTT
cdr3_aa: CASSETGNSPLHF

v_call: TRBV20-1
j_call: TRBJ1-3
d_call: .
clone_size: many
cdr3_nt: TGCAGTGCTAGATCGACGGTCGGGACCTACTCTGGAAACACCATATATTTT
cdr3_aa: CSARSTVGTYSGNTIYF

v_call: TRBV29-1
j_call: TRBJ1-2
d_call: .
clone_size: few
cdr3_nt: TGCAGCGTTGGTCAGATCTATGGCTACACCTTC
cdr3_aa: CSVGQIYGYTF

v_call: TRBV9
j_call: TRBJ2-5
d_call: .
clone_size: many
cdr3_nt: TGTGCCAGCAGCGTAGCTGGGGGTGAGACCCAGTACTTC
cdr3_aa: CASSVAGGETQYF

v_call: TRBV28
j_call: TRBJ1-5
d_call: .
clone_size: few
cdr3_nt: TGTGCCAGCAGCCGAACAGATTATCAGCCCCAGCATTTT
cdr3_aa: CASSRTDYQPQHF

v_call: TRBV7-9
j_call: TRBJ1-1
d_call: .
clone_size: many
cdr3_nt: TGTGCCAGCAGCTTACGGTATGAAGCTTTCTTT
cdr3_aa: CASSLRYEAFF

v_call: TRBV7-9
j_call: TRBJ1-2
d_call: TRBD1
clone_size: many
cdr3_nt: TGTGCCAGCAGCTTAGCCCTCCGGGACAGTAACTATGGCTACACCTTC
cdr3_aa: CASSLALRDSNYGYTF

v_call: TRBV5-6
j_call: TRBJ2-1
d_call: .
clone_size: few
cdr3_nt: TGTGCCAGCACCCCAGGGGTCTCCTACAATGAGCAGTTCTTC
cdr3_aa: CASTPGVSYNEQFF

v_call: TRBV6-1
j_call: TRBJ1-6
d_call: .
clone_size: medium-sized
cdr3_nt: TGTGCCAGCAGTGGGGCCTTAAGGCTGGGTAATAATTCACCCCTCCACTTT
cdr3_aa: CASSGALRLGNNSPLHF

v_call: TRBV7-2
j_call: TRBJ2-3
d_call: .
clone_size: .
cdr3_nt: TGTGCCAGCAGCCAGGAGTATCGGGATATGCAGTATTTT
cdr3_aa: CASSQEYRDMQYF

v_call: TRBV6-1
j_call: TRBJ2-7
d_call: .
clone_size: .
cdr3_nt: TGTGCCAGCAGTGCGAAAGGGTGGGTCCACTCCTACGAGCAGTACTTC
cdr3_aa: CASSAKGWVHSYEQYF

v_call: TRBV12-3/TRBV12-4
j_call: TRBJ1-2
d_call: .
clone_size: many
cdr3_nt: TGTGCCAGCAGTTCCGGGGACTATGGCTACACCTTC
cdr3_aa: CASSSGDYGYTF

v_call: TRBV25-1
j_call: TRBJ2-7
d_call: .
clone_size: few
cdr3_nt: TGTGCCAGCAGGGCCGGGACATGGCCCTACGAGCAGTACTTC
cdr3_aa: CASRAGTWPYEQYF

v_call: TRBV28
j_call: TRBJ2-5
d_call: .
clone_size: .
cdr3_nt: TGTGCCAGCGGCAGGGGGGTTGAAGAGACCCAGTACTTC
cdr3_aa: CASGRGVEETQYF

v_call: TRBV6-6
j_call: TRBJ2-7
d_call: TRBD1
clone_size: many
cdr3_nt: TGTGCCAGCAGTTATAGGATAGGGGGCTCCGAGCAGTACTTC
cdr3_aa: CASSYRIGGSEQYF

v_call: TRBV20-1
j_call: TRBJ2-3
d_call: .
clone_size: many
cdr3_nt: TGCAGTGCCCAGCTGGGGGCGACAGATACGCAGTATTTT
cdr3_aa: CSAQLGATDTQYF

v_call: TRBV12-3/TRBV12-4
j_call: TRBJ1-5
d_call: TRBD1
clone_size: .
cdr3_nt: TGTGCCAGCAGTTTTGTGGGACAGAACAATCAGCCCCAGCATTTT
cdr3_aa: CASSFVGQNNQPQHF

v_call: TRBV29-1
j_call: TRBJ1-2
d_call: TRBD1
clone_size: few
cdr3_nt: TGCAGCGTTGCTAGGGGGCCCTATGGCTACACCTTC
cdr3_aa: CSVARGPYGYTF

v_call: TRBV4-3
j_call: TRBJ2-1
d_call: .
clone_size: many
cdr3_nt: TGCGCCAGCCCCAGCGAGGGGGGATCCTACAATGAGCAGTTCTTC
cdr3_aa: CASPSEGGSYNEQFF

v_call: TRBV2
j_call: TRBJ2-3
d_call: .
clone_size: few
cdr3_nt: TGTGCCAGCAGTGTTACAGATACGCAGTATTTT
cdr3_aa: CASSVTDTQYF

v_call: TRBV4-1
j_call: TRBJ1-5
d_call: .
clone_size: .
cdr3_nt: TGCGCCAGCAGCCAAGTAACGGGGCACTCAAATCAGCCCCAGCATTTT
cdr3_aa: CASSQVTGHSNQPQHF

v_call: TRBV5-5
j_call: TRBJ1-3
d_call: .
clone_size: many
cdr3_nt: TGTGCCAGCACCCTTGGAGGGTCGAGCTCTGGAAACACCATATATTTT
cdr3_aa: CASTLGGSSSGNTIYF

v_call: TRBV5-1
j_call: TRBJ2-1
d_call: TRBD2
clone_size: many
cdr3_nt: TGCGCCAGCAGCTCCGCGGGGCGGGGAGGGGCCGATGAGCAGTTCTTC
cdr3_aa: CASSSAGRGGADEQFF

v_call: TRBV6-2/TRBV6-3
j_call: TRBJ2-7
d_call: .
clone_size: few
cdr3_nt: TGTGCCAGCAGTTACCGACAACTAAACTACGAGCAGTACTTC
cdr3_aa: CASSYRQLNYEQYF

v_call: TRBV7-2
j_call: TRBJ2-1
d_call: .
clone_size: many
cdr3_nt: TGTGCCAGCAGCCAGCGGGCCAGAAGGAATGAGCAGTTCTTC
cdr3_aa: CASSQRARRNEQFF

v_call: TRBV29-1
j_call: TRBJ2-5
d_call: .
clone_size: many
cdr3_nt: TGCAGCGTTGAAGCCCCGCGCCGCAGACAAGAGACCCAGTACTTC
cdr3_aa: CSVEAPRRRQETQYF

v_call: TRBV7-9
j_call: TRBJ1-1
d_call: TRBD1
clone_size: medium-sized
cdr3_nt: TGTGCCAGCAGCCTCTCCTCCGACAGGGCGTGGAACACTGAAGCTTTCTTT
cdr3_aa: CASSLSSDRAWNTEAFF

v_call: TRBV29-1
j_call: TRBJ2-7
d_call: TRBD2
clone_size: many
cdr3_nt: TGCAGCGTTTCATCTAGCGGGGGGGCCTACGAGCAGTACTTC
cdr3_aa: CSVSSSGGAYEQYF

v_call: TRBV7-9
j_call: TRBJ1-2
d_call: .
clone_size: few
cdr3_nt: TGTGCCAGCAGCAACGGGTCAGTGTATGGCTACACCTTC
cdr3_aa: CASSNGSVYGYTF

v_call: TRBV29-1
j_call: TRBJ2-5
d_call: .
clone_size: .
cdr3_nt: TGCAGCGTCACAGGAGACCAAGAGACCCAGTACTTC
cdr3_aa: CSVTGDQETQYF